Listed below are T cell receptor beta chains from one sample, sequenced in a study of cytomegalovirus exposure and HLA in healthy donors. Some clones are missing from TCRdb's copy, which holds only in-frame ones; the method was immunoSEQ multiplex PCR. The data contain about 170,000 clones, more than 70% of them singletons. Sequencing input: PBMCs. The origin of the receptors is a woman in her forties or fifties in good health and CMV-seropositive. CDR3s include the opening cysteine and the closing phenylalanine or tryptophan. D genes are given only for firm matches. Expanded clones are given a class, and other clones once, few, many or no size at all.

TRBV10-3	NA	TRBD2	TRBJ2-7	TGTGCCATCAGTGGAACTAGCGGGACCTTCTACGAGCAGTACTTC	CAISGTSGTFYEQYF
TRBV9	NA	TRBD2	TRBJ2-3	TGTGCCAGCAGCCCCCGGGCTAGCGGGGGAAGCACAGATACGCAGTATTTT	CASSPRASGGSTDTQYF
TRBV25-1	NA	NA	TRBJ2-3	TGTGCCAGCAGTGAACAGTACACAGATACGCAGTATTTT	CASSEQYTDTQYF
TRBV5-1	NA	NA	TRBJ2-7	TGCGCCAGCAGCCCAGGATACGAGCAGTACTTC	CASSPGYEQYF
TRBV4-1	NA	NA	TRBJ1-1	TGCGCCAGCAGCCAAGGGGGCCTTAGGAGGGTGGAGGCTTTCTTT	CASSQGGLRRVEAFF
TRBV2	NA	TRBD2	TRBJ2-3	TGTGCCAGCGCCAGATCTAGCGGGGGGGGACCGCACGGAGATACGCAGTATTTT	CASARSSGGGPHGDTQYF
TRBV5-1	NA	TRBD2	TRBJ2-7	TGCGCCAGCAGCGAGACTAGCGGGTCCTACGAGCAGTACTTC	CASSETSGSYEQYF
TRBV30	few	TRBD1	TRBJ2-7	TGTGCCTGGAGTAAGGGGGCCCTTGCCTACGAGCAGTACTTC	CAWSKGALAYEQYF
TRBV9	NA	NA	TRBJ2-7	TGTGCCAGCGGGGGCGATAGCTCCTACGAGCAGTACTTC	CASGGDSSYEQYF
TRBV6-1	NA	NA	TRBJ2-7	TGTGCCAGCAGTCCGACAGACAGGAGATACGAGCAGTACTTC	CASSPTDRRYEQYF
TRBV5-1	NA	TRBD1	TRBJ1-5	TGCGCCAGCAGGTCGGGACAGGGAACAGATCAGCCCCAGCATTTT	CASRSGQGTDQPQHF
TRBV6-6	NA	NA	TRBJ1-2	TGTGCCAGCACCGAGGAACAGGTTGGCTATGGCTACACCTTC	CASTEEQVGYGYTF
TRBV2	NA	NA	TRBJ1-4	TGTGCCAGCAGTGAAACAGGATCGTCACGGTTTTTT	CASSETGSSRFF
TRBV4-2	few	TRBD2	TRBJ2-7	TGTGCCAGCAGCCAGGGACTAGCGGCCTCCTACGAGCAGTACTTC	CASSQGLAASYEQYF
TRBV5-1	NA	NA	TRBJ1-1	TGCGCCAGCAGCTTCAGGGGAGGGGGCACTGAAGCTTTCTTT	CASSFRGGGTEAFF
TRBV7-8	NA	NA	TRBJ1-2	TGTGCCAGCAGCCTCCGACAGCACTATGGCTACACCTTC	CASSLRQHYGYTF
TRBV7-2	once	TRBD1	TRBJ1-1	TGTGCCAGCAGCTTAGGCAGCAGGGGGCAGATCAGGGACACTGAAGCTTTCTTT	CASSLGSRGQIRDTEAFF
TRBV5-1	NA	NA	TRBJ1-1	TGCGCCAGCAGCTTCAAAAGGGGTTTGGGCACTGAAGCTTTCTTT	CASSFKRGLGTEAFF
TRBV4-3	NA	NA	TRBJ2-3	TGCGCCAGCAGCCAAGAGCCTACCGGGGGCACAGATACGCAGTATTTT	CASSQEPTGGTDTQYF
TRBV7-3	NA	TRBD2	TRBJ2-1	TGTGCCAGCAGCTTAACTTCCGCGGGAGGGTGGTTCTTC	CASSLTSAGGWFF
TRBV6-5	NA	TRBD1	TRBJ1-6	TGTGCCAGCCGTGCGAGACAGGGTTTGAATTCACCCCTCCACTTT	CASRARQGLNSPLHF
TRBV5-4	NA	TRBD2	TRBJ2-3	TGTGCCAGCAAGACAAGCGGGAGGGCCAGGGATACGCAGTATTTT	CASKTSGRARDTQYF
TRBV7-8	NA	TRBD2	TRBJ2-1	TGTGCCAGCAGCTTTCGGCTAGCGGCCTACAATGAGCAGTTCTTC	CASSFRLAAYNEQFF
TRBV5-4	NA	TRBD2	TRBJ2-7	TGTGCCAGCAGCTTGACTCGGGGGGCCTACGAGCAGTACTTC	CASSLTRGAYEQYF
TRBV6-1	NA	NA	TRBJ1-2	TGTGCCAGCAGTGAAGAAATAGTGGATGGCTACACCTTC	CASSEEIVDGYTF
TRBV29-1	NA	TRBD1	TRBJ1-2	TGCAGCGTTGAAGACAGGGGGCGAGACTATGGCTACACCTTC	CSVEDRGRDYGYTF
TRBV5-1	NA	TRBD2	TRBJ2-7	TGCGCCAGCAGCTTAGGACTAGCGGGAGCCTACGAGCAGTACTTC	CASSLGLAGAYEQYF
TRBV27	NA	NA	TRBJ2-3	TGTGCCAGCAGTTTGGTTGTCGGAGATACGCAGTATTTT	CASSLVVGDTQYF
TRBV28	NA	TRBD1	TRBJ1-6	TGTGCCAGCAGTAAACAGGGGTATAATTCACCCCTCCACTTT	CASSKQGYNSPLHF
TRBV5-1	NA	TRBD1	TRBJ1-2	TGCGCCAGCAGCTTGCTGCAGGGGGAAGATGGCTACACCTTC	CASSLLQGEDGYTF
TRBV27	NA	NA	TRBJ2-2	TGTGCCAGCATTTACGGGGAGAACACCGGGGAGCTGTTTTTT	CASIYGENTGELFF
TRBV10-3	NA	NA	TRBJ2-3	TGTGCCATCAGGACGACAGGAGAGAGCACAGATACGCAGTATTTT	CAIRTTGESTDTQYF
TRBV2	NA	NA	TRBJ1-2	TGTGCCAGCACCGAATCCAGGGGTTCTGGCTACACCTTC	CASTESRGSGYTF
TRBV13	NA	NA	TRBJ1-2	TGTGCCAGCAGCTTAGGGAGGTATAACCATGGCTACACCTTC	CASSLGRYNHGYTF
TRBV27	NA	NA	TRBJ1-2	TGTGCCAGCAGTTTACGGGCGTTCGGAGGGAACACCTTC	CASSLRAFGGNTF
TRBV4-1	NA	TRBD1	TRBJ1-2	TGCGCCAGCAGCTCGATCAAGGGACAGTATGGCTACACCTTC	CASSSIKGQYGYTF
TRBV7-8	NA	TRBD2	TRBJ2-7	TGTGCCAGCAGCCTGGGACTAGCGGGGGGGCTCGAGCAGTACTTC	CASSLGLAGGLEQYF
TRBV29-1	NA	TRBD1	TRBJ1-3	TGCAGCGTTTGGGACAGCGTCTCTGGAAACACCATATATTTT	CSVWDSVSGNTIYF
TRBV19	NA	NA	TRBJ2-7	TGTGCCAGTAGTATGAGGACAGAGAGCTCCTACGAGCAGTACTTC	CASSMRTESSYEQYF
TRBV11-2	NA	NA	TRBJ1-1	TGTGCCAGCAGCTTAGAGGGGGGGGAGTTTACTGAAGCTTTCTTT	CASSLEGGEFTEAFF
TRBV27	few	NA	TRBJ2-7	TGTGCCAGCAGTTTAAGGCAGGGTTCCTACGAGCAGTACTTC	CASSLRQGSYEQYF
TRBV5-8	NA	TRBD1	TRBJ1-5	TGTGCCAGCAGCTTGGACAGGGGGAGTCAGCCCCAGCATTTT	CASSLDRGSQPQHF
TRBV19	NA	NA	TRBJ1-1	TGTGCCAGTAGTGTCAGCGTGAACACTGAAGCTTTCTTT	CASSVSVNTEAFF
TRBV9	NA	TRBD1	TRBJ1-1	TGTGCCAGCAGCGTCGGGACAGGGAGGGTCACTGAAGCTTTCTTT	CASSVGTGRVTEAFF
TRBV7-3	NA	NA	TRBJ2-5	TGTGCCAGCAGCCGTTATAGTGGGCGATTGGAGACCCAGTACTTC	CASSRYSGRLETQYF
TRBV15	NA	TRBD2	TRBJ2-3	TGTGCCACCAGCAGGACCGGACTAGCTGCGCAGGGGGATACGCAGTATTTT	CATSRTGLAAQGDTQYF
TRBV29-1	NA	NA	TRBJ2-3	TGCAGCGTTGGGGTAACGGGGTCAGATACGCAGTATTTT	CSVGVTGSDTQYF
TRBV13	NA	NA	TRBJ2-3	TGTGCCAGCAGCCTCCCAGGTGCGGGGCAGACGACAGATACGCAGTATTTT	CASSLPGAGQTTDTQYF